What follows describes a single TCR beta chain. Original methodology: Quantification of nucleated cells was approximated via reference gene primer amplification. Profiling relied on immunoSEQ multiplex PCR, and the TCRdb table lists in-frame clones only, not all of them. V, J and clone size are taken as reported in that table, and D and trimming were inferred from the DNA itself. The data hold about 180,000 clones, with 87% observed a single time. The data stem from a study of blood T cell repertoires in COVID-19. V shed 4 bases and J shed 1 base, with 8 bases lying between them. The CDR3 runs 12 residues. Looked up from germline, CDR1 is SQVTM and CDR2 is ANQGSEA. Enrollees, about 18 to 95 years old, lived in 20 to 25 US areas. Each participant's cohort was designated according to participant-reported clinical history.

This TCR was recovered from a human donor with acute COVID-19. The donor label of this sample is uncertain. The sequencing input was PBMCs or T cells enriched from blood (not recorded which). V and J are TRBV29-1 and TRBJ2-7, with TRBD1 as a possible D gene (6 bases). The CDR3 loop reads CSVGGGSYEQYF. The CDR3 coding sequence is TGCAGCGTTGGAGGGGGTTCCTACGAGCAGTACTTC.